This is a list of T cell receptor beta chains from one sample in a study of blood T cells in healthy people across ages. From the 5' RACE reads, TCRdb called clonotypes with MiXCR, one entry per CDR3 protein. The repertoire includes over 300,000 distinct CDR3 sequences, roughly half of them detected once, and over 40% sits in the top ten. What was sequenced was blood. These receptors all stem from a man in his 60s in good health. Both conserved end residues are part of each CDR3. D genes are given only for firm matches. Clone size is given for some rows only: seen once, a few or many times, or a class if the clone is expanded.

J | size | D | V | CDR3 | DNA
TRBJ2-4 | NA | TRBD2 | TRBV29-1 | CSAQTSGRPREQYF | TGCAGCGCCCAGACTAGCGGGAGGCCGCGGGAGCAGTACTTC
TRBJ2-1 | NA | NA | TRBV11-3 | CASSLGGQSSYNEQFF | TGTGCCAGCAGCCTCGGCGGGCAGTCCTCCTACAATGAGCAGTTCTTC
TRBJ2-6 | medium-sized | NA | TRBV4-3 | CASSPGRFGANVLTF | TGCGCCAGCAGCCCCGGTCGATTCGGGGCCAACGTCCTGACTTTC
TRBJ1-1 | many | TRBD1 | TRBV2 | CASRQTGVNTEAFF | TGTGCCAGCAGACAGACAGGGGTGAACACTGAAGCTTTCTTT
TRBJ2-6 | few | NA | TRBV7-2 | CASSPPIGANVLTF | TGTGCCAGCAGCCCCCCCATTGGGGCCAACGTCCTGACTTTC
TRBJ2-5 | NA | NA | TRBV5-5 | CASSRRAFRETQYF | TGTGCCAGCAGCCGCCGGGCGTTCAGGGAGACCCAGTACTTC
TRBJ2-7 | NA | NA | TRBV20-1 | CSASRRDRSYEQYF | TGCAGTGCTAGCAGGCGGGACCGCTCCTACGAGCAGTACTTC
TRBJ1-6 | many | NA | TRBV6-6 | CASSWGMMVQDGSPLHF | TGTGCCAGCAGTTGGGGTATGATGGTACAGGATGGTTCACCCCTCCACTTT
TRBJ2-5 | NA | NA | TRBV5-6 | CASSFRTTSSNEQYF | TGTGCCAGCAGCTTCCGGACGACTAGTTCCAATGAGCAGTACTTC
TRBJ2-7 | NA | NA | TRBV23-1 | CASSQSPVTGSYEQYF | TGCGCCAGCAGTCAATCCCCCGTTACAGGGTCCTACGAGCAGTACTTC
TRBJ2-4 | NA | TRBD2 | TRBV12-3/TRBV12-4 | CASSRPLQGAGASVSKNIQYF | TGTGCCAGCAGCCGCCCCCTCCAGGGAGCGGGAGCGTCGGTATCCAAAAACATTCAGTACTTC
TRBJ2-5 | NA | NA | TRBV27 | CAGSFGQVSQETQYF | TGTGCCGGCAGTTTTGGTCAAGTGAGCCAAGAGACCCAGTACTTC
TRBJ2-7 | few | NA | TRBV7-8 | CASSSQGGVPYEQYF | TGTGCCAGCAGCTCACAGGGGGGGGTTCCCTACGAGCAGTACTTC
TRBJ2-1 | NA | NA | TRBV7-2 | CASPKGLSSSYNEQFF | TGTGCCAGCCCAAAGGGTCTGTCCAGCTCCTACAATGAGCAGTTCTTC
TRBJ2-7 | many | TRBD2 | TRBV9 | CASSAGSGSYEQYF | TGTGCCAGCAGCGCAGGTAGCGGGAGTTACGAGCAGTACTTC
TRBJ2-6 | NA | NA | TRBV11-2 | CASSTRSSGANVLTF | TGTGCCAGCAGCACACGCAGCTCTGGGGCCAACGTCCTGACTTTC
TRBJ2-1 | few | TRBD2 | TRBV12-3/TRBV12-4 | CASSRPSGRGRNEQFF | TGTGCCAGCAGTCGCCCCAGCGGGAGGGGGAGAAATGAGCAGTTCTTC
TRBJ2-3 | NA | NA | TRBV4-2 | CASSQEGGGKDTQYF | TGTGCCAGCAGCCAAGAAGGAGGGGGGAAAGATACGCAGTATTTT